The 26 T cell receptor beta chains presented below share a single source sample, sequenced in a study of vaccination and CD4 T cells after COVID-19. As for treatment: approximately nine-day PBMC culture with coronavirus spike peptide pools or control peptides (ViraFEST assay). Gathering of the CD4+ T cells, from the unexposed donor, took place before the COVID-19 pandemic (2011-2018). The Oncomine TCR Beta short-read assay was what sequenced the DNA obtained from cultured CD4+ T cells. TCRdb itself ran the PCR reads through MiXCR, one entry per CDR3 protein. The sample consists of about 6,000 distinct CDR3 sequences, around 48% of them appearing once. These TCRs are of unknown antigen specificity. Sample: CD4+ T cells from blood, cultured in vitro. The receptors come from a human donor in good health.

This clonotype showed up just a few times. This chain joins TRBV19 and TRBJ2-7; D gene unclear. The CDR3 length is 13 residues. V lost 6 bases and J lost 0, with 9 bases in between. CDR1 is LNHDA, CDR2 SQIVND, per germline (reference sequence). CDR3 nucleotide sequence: TGTGCCAGTAGACTGACGGGCTCCTACGAGCAGTACTTC. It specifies CASRLTGSYEQYF. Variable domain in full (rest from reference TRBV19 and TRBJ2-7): DGGITQSPKYLFRKEGQNVTLSCEQNLNHDAMYWYRQDPGQGLRLIYYSQIVNDFQKGDIAEGYSVSREKKESFPLTVTSAQKNPTAFYLCASRLTGSYEQYFGPGTRLTVT.

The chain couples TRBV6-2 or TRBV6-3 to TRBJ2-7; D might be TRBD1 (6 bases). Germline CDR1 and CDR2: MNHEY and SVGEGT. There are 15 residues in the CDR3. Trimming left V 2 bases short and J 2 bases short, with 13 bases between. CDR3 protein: CASSYDRTVTYEQYF. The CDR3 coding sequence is TGTGCCAGCAGTTACGACAGGACGGTAACCTACGAGCAGTACTTC.

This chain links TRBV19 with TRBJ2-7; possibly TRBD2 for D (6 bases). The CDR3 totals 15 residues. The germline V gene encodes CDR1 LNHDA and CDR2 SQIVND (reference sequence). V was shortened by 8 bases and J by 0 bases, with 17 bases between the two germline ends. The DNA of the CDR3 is TGTGCCAGTGGTAGGCGGGGAGGTCACTCCTACGAGCAGTACTTC. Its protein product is CASGRRGGHSYEQYF.

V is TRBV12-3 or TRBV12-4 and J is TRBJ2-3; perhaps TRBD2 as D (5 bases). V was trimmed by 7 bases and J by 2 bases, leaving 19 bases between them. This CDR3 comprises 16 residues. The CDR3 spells CASTSRASGITDTQYF. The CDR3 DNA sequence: TGTGCCAGCACCTCGCGTGCCTCCGGGATCACAGATACGCAGTATTTT.

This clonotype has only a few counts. The CDR3 sequence is CASSILGGVAEAFF. CDR3 bases: TGTGCCAGTAGTATCCTTGGGGGGGTGGCTGAAGCTTTCTTT. The chain recombines TRBV19 with TRBJ1-1; perhaps TRBD1 as D (5 bases). This CDR3 region has 14 residues. Trimming pared 3 bases from V and 6 bases from J, leaving 14 bases between. CDR1 LNHDA and CDR2 SQIVND come from the germline V gene (reference sequence). The whole variable domain, remainder taken from reference TRBV19 and TRBJ1-1, is DGGITQSPKYLFRKEGQNVTLSCEQNLNHDAMYWYRQDPGQGLRLIYYSQIVNDFQKGDIAEGYSVSREKKESFPLTVTSAQKNPTAFYLCASSILGGVAEAFFGQGTRLTVV.

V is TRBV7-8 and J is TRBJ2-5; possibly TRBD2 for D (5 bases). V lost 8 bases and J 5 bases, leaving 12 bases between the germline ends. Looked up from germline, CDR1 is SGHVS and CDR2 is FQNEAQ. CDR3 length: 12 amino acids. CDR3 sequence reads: CASGRGRETQYF. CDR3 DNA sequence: TGTGCCAGCGGCCGCGGGCGGGAGACCCAGTACTTC.

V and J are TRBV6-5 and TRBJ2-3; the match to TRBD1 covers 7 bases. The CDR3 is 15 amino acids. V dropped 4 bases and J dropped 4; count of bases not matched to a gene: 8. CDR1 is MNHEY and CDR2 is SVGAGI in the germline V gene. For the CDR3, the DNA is TGTGCCAGCAGTTCAGGACAGGAATCGGCAGATACGCAGTATTTT. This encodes CASSSGQESADTQYF.

CDR3 coding DNA: TGTGCCAGCAGCGTCGGACTAGCGGGAGGACAGAACACCGGGGAGCTGTTTTTT. Its protein is CASSVGLAGGQNTGELFF. V usage is TRBV7-2 and J usage is TRBJ2-2; 14 nucleotides agree with TRBD2. The V segment lost 5 bases and the J segment 1 base; nucleotides outside the gene matches: 6. The CDR3 is made up of 18 amino acids. CDR1 is SGHTA and CDR2 is FQGNSA in the germline V gene. Using reference TRBV7-2 and TRBJ2-2 for the parts outside the CDR3, the full variable domain is GAGVSQSPSNKVTEKGKDVELRCDPISGHTALYWYRQSLGQGLEFLIYFQGNSAPDKSGLPSDRFSAERTGGSVSTLTIQRTQQEDSAVYLCASSVGLAGGQNTGELFFGEGSRLTVL.

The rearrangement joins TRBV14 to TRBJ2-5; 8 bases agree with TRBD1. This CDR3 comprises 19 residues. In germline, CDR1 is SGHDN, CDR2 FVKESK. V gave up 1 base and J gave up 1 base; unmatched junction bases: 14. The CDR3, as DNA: TGTGCCAGCAGCCAAGTGACTGGTCTGGGCAGGGGGCGCCAAGAGACCCAGTACTTC. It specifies CASSQVTGLGRGRQETQYF.

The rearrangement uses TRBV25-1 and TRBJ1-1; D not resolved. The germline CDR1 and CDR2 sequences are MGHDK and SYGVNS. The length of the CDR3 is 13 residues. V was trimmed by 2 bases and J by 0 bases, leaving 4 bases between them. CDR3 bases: TGTGCCAGCAGTGAACGGTTGAACACTGAAGCTTTCTTT. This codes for CASSERLNTEAFF.

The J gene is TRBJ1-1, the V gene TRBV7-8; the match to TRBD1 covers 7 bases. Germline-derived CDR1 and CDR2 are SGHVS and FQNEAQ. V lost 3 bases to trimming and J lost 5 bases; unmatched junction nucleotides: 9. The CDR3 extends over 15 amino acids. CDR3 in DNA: TGTGCCAGCAGCTTGTTTGAGGGGGCTCGGACTGAAGCTTTCTTT. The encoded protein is CASSLFEGARTEAFF.

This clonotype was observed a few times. CDR3: CASSLGDSNQPQHF. CDR3 in DNA: TGTGCCAGCAGCTTAGGGGACAGCAATCAGCCCCAGCATTTT. The V gene is TRBV7-8, the J gene TRBJ1-5; D perhaps matches TRBD1 (5 bases). V was clipped by 1 base and J by 1 base, with 5 bases between them. This CDR3 is 14 amino acids long. CDR1 and CDR2 (germline): SGHVS, FQNEAQ. The whole variable domain, remainder taken from reference TRBV7-8 and TRBJ1-5, is GAGVSQSPRYKVAKRGQDVALRCDPISGHVSLFWYQQALGQGPEFLTYFQNEAQLDKSGLPSDRFFAERPEGSVSTLKIQRTQQEDSAVYLCASSLGDSNQPQHFGDGTRLSIL.

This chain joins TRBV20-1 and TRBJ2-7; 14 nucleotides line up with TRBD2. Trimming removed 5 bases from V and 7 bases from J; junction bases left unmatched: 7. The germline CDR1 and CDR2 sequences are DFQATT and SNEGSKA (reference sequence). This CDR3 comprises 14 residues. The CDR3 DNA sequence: TGCAGTGCTGACAGACTAGCGGGGGGGGGAGAGCAGTACTTC. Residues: CSADRLAGGGEQYF.

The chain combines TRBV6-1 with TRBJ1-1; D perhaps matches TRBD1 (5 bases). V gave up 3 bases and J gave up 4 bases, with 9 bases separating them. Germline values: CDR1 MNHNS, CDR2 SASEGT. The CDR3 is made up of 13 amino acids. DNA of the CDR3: TGTGCCAGCAGTGAGACAGTCCGCACTGAAGCTTTCTTT. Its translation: CASSETVRTEAFF.

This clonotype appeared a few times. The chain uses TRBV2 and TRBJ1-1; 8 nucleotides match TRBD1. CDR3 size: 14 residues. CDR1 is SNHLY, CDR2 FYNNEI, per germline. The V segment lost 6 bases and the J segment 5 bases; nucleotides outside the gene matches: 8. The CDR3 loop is CASRDGQGRTEAFF. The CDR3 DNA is TGTGCCAGCAGAGATGGACAGGGTCGGACTGAAGCTTTCTTT. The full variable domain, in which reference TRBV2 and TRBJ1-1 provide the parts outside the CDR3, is EPEVTQTPSHQVTQMGQEVILRCVPISNHLYFYWYRQILGQKVEFLVSFYNNEISEKSEIFDDQFSVERPDGSNFTLKIRSTKLEDSAMYFCASRDGQGRTEAFFGQGTRLTVV.

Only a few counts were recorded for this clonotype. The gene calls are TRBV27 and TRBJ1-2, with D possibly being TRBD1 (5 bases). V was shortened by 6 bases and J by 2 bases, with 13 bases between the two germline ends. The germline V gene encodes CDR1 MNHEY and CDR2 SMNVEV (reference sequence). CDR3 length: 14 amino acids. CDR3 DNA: TGTGCCAGCAGCCCCCGGGGCCAGAACTATGGCTACACCTTC. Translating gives CASSPRGQNYGYTF.

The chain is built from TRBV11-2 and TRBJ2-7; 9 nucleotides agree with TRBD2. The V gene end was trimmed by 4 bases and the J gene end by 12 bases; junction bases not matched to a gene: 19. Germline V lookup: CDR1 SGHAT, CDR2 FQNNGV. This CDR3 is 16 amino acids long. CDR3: CASSSTSGTSIFPRYF. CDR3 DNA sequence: TGTGCCAGCAGCTCCACGTCCGGGACTAGCATATTTCCGCGGTACTTC.

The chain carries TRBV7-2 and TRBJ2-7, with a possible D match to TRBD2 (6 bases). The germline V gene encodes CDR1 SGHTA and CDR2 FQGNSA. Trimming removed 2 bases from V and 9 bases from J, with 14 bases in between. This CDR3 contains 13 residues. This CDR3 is CASSLPSKEGQYF. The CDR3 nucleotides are TGTGCCAGCAGCTTACCCTCAAAGGAGGGGCAGTACTTC.

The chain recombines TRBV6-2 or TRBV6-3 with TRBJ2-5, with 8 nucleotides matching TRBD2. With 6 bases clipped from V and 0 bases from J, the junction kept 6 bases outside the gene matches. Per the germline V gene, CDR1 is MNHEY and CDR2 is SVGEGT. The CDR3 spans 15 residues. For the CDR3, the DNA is TGTGCCAGCAGGACGGGGGGGGGTTACCAAGAGACCCAGTACTTC. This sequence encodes CASRTGGGYQETQYF.

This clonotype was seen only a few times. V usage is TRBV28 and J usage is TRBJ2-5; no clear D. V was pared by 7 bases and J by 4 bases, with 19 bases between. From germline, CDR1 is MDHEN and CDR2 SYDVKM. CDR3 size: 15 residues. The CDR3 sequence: CASTPGRAFGETQYF. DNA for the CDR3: TGTGCCAGCACCCCCGGACGGGCTTTTGGAGAGACCCAGTACTTC. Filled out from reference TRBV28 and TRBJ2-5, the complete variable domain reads DVKVTQSSRYLVKRTGEKVFLECVQDMDHENMFWYRQDPGLGLRLIYFSYDVKMKEKGDIPEGYSVSREKKERFSLILESASTNQTSMYLCASTPGRAFGETQYFGPGTRLLVL.

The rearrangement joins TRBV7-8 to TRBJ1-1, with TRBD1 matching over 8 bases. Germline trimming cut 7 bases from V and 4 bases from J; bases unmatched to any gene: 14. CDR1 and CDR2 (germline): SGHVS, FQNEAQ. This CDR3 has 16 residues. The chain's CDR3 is CASNKRRGDRSTEAFF. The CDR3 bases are TGTGCCAGCAACAAAAGACGTGGGGACAGGAGCACTGAAGCTTTCTTT.

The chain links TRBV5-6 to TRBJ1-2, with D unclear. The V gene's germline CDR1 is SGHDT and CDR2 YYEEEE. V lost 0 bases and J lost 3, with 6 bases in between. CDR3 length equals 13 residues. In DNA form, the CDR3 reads TGTGCCAGCAGCTTGGCTAGGGACTATGGCTACACCTTC. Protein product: CASSLARDYGYTF.

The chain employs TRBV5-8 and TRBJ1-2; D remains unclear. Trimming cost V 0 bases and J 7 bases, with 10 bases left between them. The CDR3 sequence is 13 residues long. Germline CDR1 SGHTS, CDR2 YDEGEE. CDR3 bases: TGTGCCAGCAGCTTGGAGAGGGTCTCTGGCTACACCTTC. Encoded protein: CASSLERVSGYTF.

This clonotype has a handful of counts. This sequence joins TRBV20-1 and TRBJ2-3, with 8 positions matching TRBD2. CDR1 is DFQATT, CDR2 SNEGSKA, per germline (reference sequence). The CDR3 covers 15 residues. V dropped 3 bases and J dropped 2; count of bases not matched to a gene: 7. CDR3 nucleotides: TGCAGTGCTAGTCTCTCGGGAGGGCTCACAGATACGCAGTATTTT. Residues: CSASLSGGLTDTQYF.

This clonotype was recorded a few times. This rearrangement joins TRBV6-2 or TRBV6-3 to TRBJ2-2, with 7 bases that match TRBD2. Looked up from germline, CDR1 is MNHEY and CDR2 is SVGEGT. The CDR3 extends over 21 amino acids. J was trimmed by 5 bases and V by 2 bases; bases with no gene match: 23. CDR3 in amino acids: CASSYPRGRPGTSPGTGELFF. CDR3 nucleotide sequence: TGTGCCAGCAGTTACCCGCGGGGGAGGCCAGGAACTAGTCCGGGGACCGGGGAGCTGTTTTTT.

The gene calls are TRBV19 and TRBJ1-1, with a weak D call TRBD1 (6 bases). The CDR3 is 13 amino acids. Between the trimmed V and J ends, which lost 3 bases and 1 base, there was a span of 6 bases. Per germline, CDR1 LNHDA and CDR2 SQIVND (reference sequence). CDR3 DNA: TGTGCCAGTAGTATGGACAGGAACACTGAAGCTTTCTTT. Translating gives CASSMDRNTEAFF.